This entry features one TCR beta chain sequence. This entry comes from a study of blood T cell repertoires in COVID-19. This CDR3 region has 15 residues. V gave up 2 bases and J gave up 5 bases; unmatched junction bases: 6. Germline assignment: CDR1 SGHTA and CDR2 FQGTGA. Sequenced by immunoSEQ multiplex PCR; TCRdb stores in-frame clones only, minus some. This sample carries about 130,000 clones, roughly three quarters of them seen once, and the ten largest clones take just under 5%. The chain carries TRBV7-3 and TRBJ1-1; TRBD1 matches 9 bases. The sequencing sample was made of peripheral blood. The receptor was isolated from a woman between 65 and 79 years old with COVID-19, enrolled during active disease. The CDR3 is CASSLEQGAHTEAFF. CDR3 in DNA: TGTGCCAGCAGCTTAGAACAGGGGGCGCATACTGAAGCTTTCTTT.